One and the same sample provided the 32 T cell receptor beta chains below, sequenced in a study of human T cells and chemical hapten exposure (dated by TCRdb to the early 2020s). Library construction relied on RACE. Sequencing instrument: NextSeq 500. TCRdb reran the public reads through fastp at Q25 and MiXCR, keeping productive beta chains. One record per CDR3 amino acid sequence lists the most common genes and DNA. The sample includes roughly 200,000 distinct CDR3 sequences, with approximately 26% observed a single time. The top ten clonotypes cover approximately 2.3% of the sample. The intended sense of this specimen's time point label: patch test 3, about 24 weeks after DPC sensitization. The meaning of the sample's treatment or condition label: therapeutic diphenylcyclopropenone sensitization with weekly scalp DPC. The sequenced sample was whole blood, obtained in connection with sensitization to the hapten diphenylcyclopropenone (DPC). The receptors originated from a woman aged 40-49 years with alopecia areata. Some clones in this sample may be carry-over from other donors' samples.

This chain joins TRBV7-3 and TRBJ2-2; a possible D gene is TRBD2 (7 bases). The CDR3 loop spans 16 amino acids. V was trimmed by 5 bases and J by 8 bases, leaving 21 bases between them. Germline-derived CDR1 and CDR2 are SGHTA and FQGTGA. The CDR3 sequence is CASSPGPRGATGELFF. The CDR3 DNA follows: TGTGCCAGCAGCCCCGGACCACGGGGGGCGACGGGGGAGCTGTTTTTT.

The chain uses TRBV28 and TRBJ2-1; 9 bases map to TRBD2. Germline V gene sequence: CDR1 MDHEN, CDR2 SYDVKM. CDR3 length: 15 amino acids. The V and J ends lost 5 bases and 2 bases, in that order; junction bases with no gene match: 4. CDR3 DNA: TGTGCCAGCAGTGTCACTAGCGGGCCCTACAATGAGCAGTTCTTC. It yields the protein CASSVTSGPYNEQFF.

The chain has TRBV28 and TRBJ2-1, with 9 bases lining up with TRBD2. Germline V gene lookup returns CDR1 MDHEN and CDR2 SYDVKM. V lost 5 bases and J lost 1; bases outside the gene matches: 9. CDR3 length: 17 residues. The chain's CDR3 is CASSRPGLAVSYNEQFF. In DNA, the CDR3 is TGTGCCAGCAGTCGGCCGGGACTAGCTGTATCCTACAATGAGCAGTTCTTC. The full variable domain, its missing parts supplied by reference TRBV28 and TRBJ2-1, is DVKVTQSSRYLVKRTGEKVFLECVQDMDHENMFWYRQDPGLGLRLIYFSYDVKMKEKGDIPEGYSVSREKKERFSLILESASTNQTSMYLCASSRPGLAVSYNEQFFGPGTRLTVL.

The chain combines TRBV29-1 with TRBJ2-3; 12 bases align to TRBD1. Germline CDR1 SQVTM, CDR2 ANQGSEA. This CDR3 is built from 20 residues. The V segment lost 1 base and the J segment 6 bases; nucleotides outside the gene matches: 20. As DNA, the CDR3 is TGCAGCGTTGAAGGACGCCCCGCAAAGTGGGGACAGGGGGCTTTTGATACGCAGTATTTT. This gives the protein CSVEGRPAKWGQGAFDTQYF.

The V call is TRBV20-1, the J call TRBJ1-1; TRBD1 might be the D (6 bases). The V end lost 6 bases, the J end lost 1 base, and 18 bases lay between the germline ends. Germline V lookup: CDR1 DFQATT, CDR2 SNEGSKA (reference sequence). The CDR3 contains 15 residues. The CDR3 coding sequence is TGCAGTGCCCGACAGGACGTTACGAGGAACACTGAAGCTTTCTTT. Translating gives CSARQDVTRNTEAFF.

This clonotype was observed many times. V usage is TRBV7-2 and J usage is TRBJ2-7; D might be TRBD1 (7 bases). Germline values: CDR1 SGHTA, CDR2 FQGNSA. The CDR3 contains 14 residues. Between the trimmed V and J ends, which lost 5 bases and 6 bases, there was a span of 17 bases. Here the CDR3 DNA reads TGTGCCAGCAGCCTCCAGGGGGGCAGGGGCGAGCAGTACTTC. This codes for CASSLQGGRGEQYF.

In this sample, this clonotype turned up a few times. The chain links TRBV6-2 or TRBV6-3 to TRBJ2-7; 10 bases map to TRBD2. Germline V gene data show CDR1 as MNHEY and CDR2 as SVGEGT. The CDR3 runs to 15 residues. The junction had 4 bases not matched to a gene; V was cut back by 2 bases and J by 3 bases. CDR3 protein: CASSYELAGHYEQYF. In DNA, the CDR3 is TGTGCCAGCAGTTACGAACTAGCGGGGCACTACGAGCAGTACTTC.

This clonotype was recorded a few times. The V gene is TRBV27, the J gene TRBJ1-4; D perhaps matches TRBD1 (5 bases). The germline gives CDR1 MNHEY, CDR2 SMNVEV (reference sequence). The CDR3 consists of 17 residues. Trimming took 6 bases from V and 4 from J, leaving 21 bases between them. Written as DNA, the CDR3 is TGTGCCAGCAGATATAGGGGCGCCGTCACCCTTAATGAAAAACTGTTTTTT. It is translated as CASRYRGAVTLNEKLFF.

This clonotype was seen only a few times. The genes are TRBV20-1 and TRBJ2-3, with D maybe TRBD2 (6 bases). The germline V and J ends were trimmed by 6 bases and 0 bases, with 16 bases remaining between them. The CDR3 is made up of 15 amino acids. Germline V CDR1 and CDR2: DFQATT, SNEGSKA (reference sequence). This CDR3 is CSALPSEISTDTQYF. The CDR3 DNA is TGCAGTGCCCTTCCTAGCGAAATTAGCACAGATACGCAGTATTTT.

The table lists this clonotype with a few counts. The genes are TRBV28 and TRBJ2-1; TRBD2 aligns across 13 bases. This CDR3 region has 15 residues. The germline CDR1 and CDR2 sequences are MDHEN and SYDVKM. Losses at the gene ends were 8 bases for V and 10 bases for J; bases not matched to a gene: 11. In nucleotides, the CDR3 is TGTGCCAGCTTCCCCCCAGGACTAGCGGGAGAGGAGCAGTTCTTC. Amino acid sequence: CASFPPGLAGEEQFF.

In this sample, this clonotype turned up a few times. The chain links TRBV28 to TRBJ2-7; D uncertain. The CDR3 runs 14 residues. The germline V gene has CDR1 MDHEN and CDR2 SYDVKM. The V end lost 5 bases, the J end lost 3 bases, and 14 bases lay between the germline ends. CDR3 protein: CASSPPAPLYEQYF. In DNA form, the CDR3 reads TGTGCCAGCAGTCCGCCGGCCCCGCTCTACGAGCAGTACTTC.

This clonotype was detected a few times. The genes are TRBV27 and TRBJ1-1, with D possibly TRBD1 on 6 matching bases. CDR1 is MNHEY and CDR2 is SMNVEV in the germline V gene (reference sequence). This CDR3 region has 15 residues. Trimming removed 2 bases at V and 4 bases at J, with 14 bases between. This chain's CDR3 is CASSLGVGGGTEAFF. CDR3 DNA sequence: TGTGCCAGCAGTTTAGGTGTAGGGGGGGGCACTGAAGCTTTCTTT.

The CDR3 DNA is TGTGCCAGCAGTTCCCGACAGGGGGAAGGGATTGTGTATTTT. Translated, it gives CASSSRQGEGIVYF. The chain joins TRBV12-3 or TRBV12-4 to TRBJ1-3; 9 bases are a match to TRBD1. V was clipped by 4 bases and J by 16 bases; unmatched bases: 14. The CDR3 runs to 14 residues.

V usage is TRBV7-2 and J usage is TRBJ2-7; 7 bases are a match to TRBD1. J lost 3 bases, V lost 1 base, and 6 bases had no gene match. The germline gives CDR1 SGHTA, CDR2 FQGNSA. The CDR3 consists of 15 residues. The CDR3 loop reads CASSLGQGSVYEQYF. CDR3 nucleotides: TGTGCCAGCAGCTTAGGACAGGGATCCGTCTACGAGCAGTACTTC.

This clonotype was observed a single time. The V and J genes are TRBV7-9 and TRBJ1-4; D is uncertain. CDR1 is SEHNR, CDR2 FQNEAQ, per germline (reference sequence). The CDR3 is made up of 11 amino acids. V was trimmed by 8 bases and J by 8 bases, leaving 9 bases between them. This chain's CDR3 is CASGEGEKLFF. CDR3 DNA: TGTGCCAGCGGAGAAGGCGAAAAACTGTTTTTT.

The rearrangement links TRBV24-1 to TRBJ2-1, with D perhaps matching TRBD1 or TRBD2 (6 bases each). CDR3 length: 14 residues. Germline lookup yields CDR1 KGHDR and CDR2 SFDVKD. Trimming took 4 bases from V and 10 from J, leaving 16 bases between them. Written as DNA, the CDR3 is TGTGCCACCAGTGACCCGGGACTTCAGGGGGAGCAGTTCTTC. Translated, it gives CATSDPGLQGEQFF.

This clonotype was seen more than once but under ten times. The V gene is TRBV9, the J gene TRBJ2-7; TRBD2 aligns across 12 bases. The CDR3 is 15 amino acids. J lost 7 bases, V lost 0 bases, and 5 bases had no gene match. Germline lookup yields CDR1 SGDLS and CDR2 YYNGEE. CDR3 loop: CASSVDPSGRGEQYF. The DNA of the CDR3 is TGTGCCAGCAGCGTAGATCCTAGCGGGAGGGGTGAGCAGTACTTC.

The chain has TRBV6-2 or TRBV6-3 and TRBJ1-1, with D uncertain. The germline gives CDR1 MNHEY, CDR2 SVGEGT. Trimming left V 6 bases short and J 3 bases short, with 14 bases between. CDR3 length equals 14 residues. CDR3 in DNA: TGTGCCAGCAGCTCCCAAGGACCCTACACTGAAGCTTTCTTT. This sequence encodes CASSSQGPYTEAFF.

J is TRBJ2-1 and V is TRBV7-2, with 13 bases lining up with TRBD2. The CDR3 sequence is 16 residues long. The germline V gene encodes CDR1 SGHTA and CDR2 FQGNSA. V gave up 1 base and J gave up 6 bases; unmatched junction bases: 3. CDR3 sequence reads: CASSLGLAGGTNEQFF. DNA of the CDR3: TGTGCCAGCAGCTTAGGACTAGCGGGAGGAACCAATGAGCAGTTCTTC. The variable domain in full, with the rest retrieved from reference TRBV7-2 and TRBJ2-1, is GAGVSQSPSNKVTEKGKDVELRCDPISGHTALYWYRQSLGQGLEFLIYFQGNSAPDKSGLPSDRFSAERTGGSVSTLTIQRTQQEDSAVYLCASSLGLAGGTNEQFFGPGTRLTVL.

This chain links TRBV28 with TRBJ2-7; no definite D call. Between the trimmed V and J ends, which lost 5 bases and 2 bases, there was a span of 13 bases. The CDR3 is 14 amino acids. Germline lookup yields CDR1 MDHEN and CDR2 SYDVKM. The CDR3 here is CASSLSGRAYEQYF. DNA for the CDR3: TGTGCCAGCAGTCTCTCGGGTCGAGCCTACGAGCAGTACTTC.

This clonotype was recorded a few times. V and J are TRBV5-1 and TRBJ2-1; 10 nucleotides align to TRBD2. CDR1 is SGHRS, CDR2 YFSETQ, per germline. Germline trimming cut 3 bases from V and 9 bases from J; bases unmatched to any gene: 9. This CDR3 is built from 15 residues. The CDR3 protein is CASSSSGRDAGEQFF. CDR3 in DNA: TGCGCCAGCAGCTCTAGCGGGAGAGACGCCGGTGAGCAGTTCTTC. The full variable domain, rest sourced from reference TRBV5-1 and TRBJ2-1, is KAGVTQTPRYLIKTRGQQVTLSCSPISGHRSVSWYQQTPGQGLQFLFEYFSETQRNKGNFPGRFSGRQFSNSRSEMNVSTLELGDSALYLCASSSSGRDAGEQFFGPGTRLTVL.

This clonotype was seen a few times. The chain links TRBV7-2 to TRBJ2-1; 12 nucleotides align to TRBD1. The V segment lost 5 bases and the J segment 0 bases; nucleotides outside the gene matches: 14. Germline lookup yields CDR1 SGHTA and CDR2 FQGNSA. The CDR3 extends over 20 amino acids. The CDR3 reads CASSKPGQGAGGSSYNEQFF. The CDR3 region has the DNA TGTGCCAGCAGCAAGCCGGGACAGGGGGCTGGCGGTAGCTCCTACAATGAGCAGTTCTTC.

The rearrangement links TRBV6-6 to TRBJ2-7; no definite D call. This CDR3 contains 11 residues. CDR1 is MNHNY, CDR2 SVGAGI, per germline (reference sequence). V dropped 5 bases and J dropped 3 bases, with 5 bases sitting between them. CDR3 nucleotides: TGTGCCAGCAGTCCCCGCTACGAGCAGTACTTC. Residues: CASSPRYEQYF.

This clonotype came up many times. The chain uses TRBV29-1 and TRBJ2-7; 7 bases match TRBD1. CDR3 length: 15 residues. Germline assignment: CDR1 SQVTM and CDR2 ANQGSEA. Losses at the gene ends were 1 base for V and 0 bases for J; bases not matched to a gene: 6. CDR3 amino acids: CSVEGTGASSYEQYF. As DNA, the CDR3 is TGCAGCGTTGAAGGCACAGGGGCTAGCTCCTACGAGCAGTACTTC.

This clonotype was detected only a few times. This rearrangement joins TRBV4-2 to TRBJ2-7, with 8 nucleotides matching TRBD2. Per germline, CDR1 LGHNA and CDR2 YNFKEQ. The CDR3 covers 15 residues. Unmatched junction bases numbered 10, after V lost 4 bases and J lost 5 bases. This CDR3 reads CASSLLPGGSNEQYF. CDR3 coding DNA: TGTGCCAGCAGCCTCTTACCGGGAGGGTCGAACGAGCAGTACTTC.

This clonotype was picked up a small number of times. This chain joins TRBV5-1 and TRBJ2-7; D may be TRBD1 (5 bases). V was shortened by 0 bases and J by 5 bases, with 9 bases between the two germline ends. Germline V gene sequence: CDR1 SGHRS, CDR2 YFSETQ. The CDR3 covers 13 residues. This CDR3 is CASSLDRQNEQYF. CDR3 sequence (DNA): TGCGCCAGCAGCTTGGACAGGCAGAACGAGCAGTACTTC.

The rearrangement joins TRBV3-1 to TRBJ2-6; TRBD1 aligns across 9 bases. Unmatched junction bases numbered 11, after V lost 4 bases and J lost 1 base. Germline assignment: CDR1 LGHDT and CDR2 YNNKEL (reference sequence). The CDR3 sequence is 19 residues long. CDR3 region: CASSPQPGQGTSGANVLTF. The CDR3 coding sequence is TGTGCCAGCAGCCCCCAACCGGGACAGGGCACGTCTGGGGCCAACGTCCTGACTTTC.

The chain employs TRBV6-2 or TRBV6-3 and TRBJ2-1; maybe TRBD2 (6 bases). Germline CDR1 reads MNHEY; CDR2 reads SVGEGT. CDR3 size: 13 residues. With 3 bases removed from V and 9 bases from J, the gap between germline ends came to 12 bases. The CDR3 is CASSYIGGTEQFF. The CDR3 DNA reads as TGTGCCAGCAGTTATATCGGGGGAACTGAGCAGTTCTTC.

The chain combines TRBV6-2 or TRBV6-3 with TRBJ2-3, with D possibly being TRBD2 (6 bases). The CDR3 is 14 residues long. Trimming cost V 5 bases and J 1 base, with 10 bases left between them. Germline values: CDR1 MNHEY, CDR2 SVGEGT. The CDR3 coding sequence is TGTGCCAGCAGTCCGGCTAGCGGCACAGATACGCAGTATTTT. Translating it yields CASSPASGTDTQYF.

This sequence joins TRBV7-9 and TRBJ2-2; D gene unclear. Trimming left V 6 bases short and J 4 bases short, with 18 bases between. The CDR3 sequence is 16 residues long. In germline, CDR1 is SEHNR, CDR2 FQNEAQ (reference sequence). The CDR3 DNA reads TGTGCCAGCAGTTCGACTGGTAACCACATCACCGGGGAGCTGTTTTTT. Protein sequence: CASSSTGNHITGELFF. The entire variable domain, with the rest obtained from reference TRBV7-9 and TRBJ2-2, is as follows: DTGVSQNPRHKITKRGQNVTFRCDPISEHNRLYWYRQTLGQGPEFLTYFQNEAQLEKSRLLSDRFSAERPKGSFSTLEIQRTEQGDSAMYLCASSSTGNHITGELFFGEGSRLTVL.

The sample holds a few counts of this clonotype. This rearrangement joins TRBV6-6 to TRBJ1-3; 7 bases match TRBD1. The CDR3 loop spans 14 amino acids. CDR1 MNHNY and CDR2 SVGAGI come from the germline V gene (reference sequence). V dropped 6 bases and J dropped 6; count of bases not matched to a gene: 8. In DNA, the CDR3 is TGTGCCAGCAGATCCGACAGGGAGCCAAACACCATATATTTT. It translates to CASRSDREPNTIYF.

The chain has TRBV7-9 and TRBJ1-1, with D possibly matching TRBD1 (5 bases). Germline V CDR1 and CDR2: SEHNR, FQNEAQ (reference sequence). CDR3 length: 16 amino acids. V lost 5 bases, J lost 5 bases, and 21 bases lay in between. The CDR3 DNA reads as TGTGCCAGCAGCCCATTCCCTGGGAGGGGTGAGACTGAAGCTTTCTTT. Translating it yields CASSPFPGRGETEAFF.